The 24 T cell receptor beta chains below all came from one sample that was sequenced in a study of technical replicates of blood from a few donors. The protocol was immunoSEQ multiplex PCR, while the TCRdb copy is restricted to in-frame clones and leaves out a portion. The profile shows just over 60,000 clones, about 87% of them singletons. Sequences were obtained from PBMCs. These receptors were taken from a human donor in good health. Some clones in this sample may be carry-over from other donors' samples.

CDR3 region: CASSLYNEQFF. CDR3 nucleotides: TGTGCCAGCTCACTATACAATGAGCAGTTCTTC. The chain has TRBV18 and TRBJ2-1; D not certain. Germline values: CDR1 KGHSH, CDR2 LQKENI. V was trimmed by 4 bases and J by 4 bases, leaving 2 bases between them. CDR3 length: 11 residues. The full variable domain, rest sourced from reference TRBV18 and TRBJ2-1, is NAGVMQNPRHLVRRRGQEARLRCSPMKGHSHVYWYRQLPEEGLKFMVYLQKENIIDESGMPKERFSAEFPKEGPSILRIQQVVRGDSAAYFCASSLYNEQFFGPGTRLTVL.

The CDR3, as DNA: TGCGCCAGCAGCTTGCGATTAGCGGGAGCCTACGAGCAGTACTTC. It is translated as CASSLRLAGAYEQYF. V and J are TRBV5-1 and TRBJ2-7; 9 nucleotides agree with TRBD2. The ends lost 1 base at V and 2 bases at J; junction bases unmatched: 4. The V gene's germline CDR1 is SGHRS and CDR2 YFSETQ. The CDR3 has 15 residues.

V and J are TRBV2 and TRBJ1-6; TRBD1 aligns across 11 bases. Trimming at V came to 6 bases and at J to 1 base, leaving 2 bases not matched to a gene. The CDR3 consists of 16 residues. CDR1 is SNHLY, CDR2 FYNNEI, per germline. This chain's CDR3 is CASRGQGASYNSPLHF. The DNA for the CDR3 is TGTGCCAGCAGAGGACAGGGGGCATCCTATAATTCACCCCTCCACTTT. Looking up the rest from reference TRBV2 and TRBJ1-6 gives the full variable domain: EPEVTQTPSHQVTQMGQEVILRCVPISNHLYFYWYRQILGQKVEFLVSFYNNEISEKSEIFDDQFSVERPDGSNFTLKIRSTKLEDSAMYFCASRGQGASYNSPLHFGNGTRLTVT.

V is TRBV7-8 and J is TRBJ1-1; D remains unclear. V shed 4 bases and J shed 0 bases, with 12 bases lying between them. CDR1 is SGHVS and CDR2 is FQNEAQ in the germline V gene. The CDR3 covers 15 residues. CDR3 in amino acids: CASSSSRLMNTEAFF. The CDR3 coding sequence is TGTGCCAGCAGCTCTAGCCGGCTAATGAACACTGAAGCTTTCTTT.

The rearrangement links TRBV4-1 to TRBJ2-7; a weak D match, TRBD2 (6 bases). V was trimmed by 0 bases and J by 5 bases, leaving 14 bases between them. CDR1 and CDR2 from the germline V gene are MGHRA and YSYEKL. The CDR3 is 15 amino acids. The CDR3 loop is CASSQEGLAQDEQYF. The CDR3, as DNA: TGCGCCAGCAGCCAAGAAGGTCTAGCGCAGGACGAGCAGTACTTC.

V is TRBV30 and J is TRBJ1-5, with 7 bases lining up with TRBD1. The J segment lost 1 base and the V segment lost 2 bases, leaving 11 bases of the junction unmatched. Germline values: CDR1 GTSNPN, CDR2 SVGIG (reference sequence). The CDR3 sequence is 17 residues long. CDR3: CAWSRDRVGDSNQPQHF. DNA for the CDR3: TGTGCCTGGAGTCGTGACAGGGTAGGAGACAGCAATCAGCCCCAGCATTTT.

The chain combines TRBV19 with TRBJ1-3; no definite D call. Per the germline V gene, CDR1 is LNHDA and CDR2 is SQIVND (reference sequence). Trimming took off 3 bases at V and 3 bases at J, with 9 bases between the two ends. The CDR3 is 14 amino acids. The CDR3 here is CASSIAGHGNTIYF. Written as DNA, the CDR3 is TGTGCCAGTAGTATTGCGGGTCATGGAAACACCATATATTTT.

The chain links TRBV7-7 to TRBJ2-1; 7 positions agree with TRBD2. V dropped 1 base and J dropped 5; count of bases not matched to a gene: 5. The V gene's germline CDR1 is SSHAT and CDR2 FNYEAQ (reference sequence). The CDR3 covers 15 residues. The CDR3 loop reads CASSLVAGGHNEQFF. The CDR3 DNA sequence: TGTGCCAGCAGCTTAGTAGCGGGCGGCCACAATGAGCAGTTCTTC.

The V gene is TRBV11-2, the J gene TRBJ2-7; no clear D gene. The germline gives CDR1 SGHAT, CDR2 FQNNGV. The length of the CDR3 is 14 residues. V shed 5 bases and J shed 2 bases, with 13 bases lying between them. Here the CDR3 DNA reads TGTGCCAGCAGCAAAGATGGGCAGGCCTACGAGCAGTACTTC. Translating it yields CASSKDGQAYEQYF.

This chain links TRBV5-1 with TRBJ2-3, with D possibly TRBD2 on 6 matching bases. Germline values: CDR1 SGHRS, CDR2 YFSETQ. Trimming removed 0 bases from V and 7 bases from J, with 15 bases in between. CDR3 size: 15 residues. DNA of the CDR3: TGCGCCAGCAGCTTGGTGGGACTTGAGGGGAATACGCAGTATTTT. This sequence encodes CASSLVGLEGNTQYF.

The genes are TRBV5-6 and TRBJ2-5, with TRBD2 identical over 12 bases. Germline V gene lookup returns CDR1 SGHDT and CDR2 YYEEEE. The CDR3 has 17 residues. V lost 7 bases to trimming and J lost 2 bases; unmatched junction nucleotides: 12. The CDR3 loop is CASSRLAGAVYQETQYF. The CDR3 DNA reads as TGTGCCAGCTCAAGACTAGCGGGGGCCGTCTATCAAGAGACCCAGTACTTC.

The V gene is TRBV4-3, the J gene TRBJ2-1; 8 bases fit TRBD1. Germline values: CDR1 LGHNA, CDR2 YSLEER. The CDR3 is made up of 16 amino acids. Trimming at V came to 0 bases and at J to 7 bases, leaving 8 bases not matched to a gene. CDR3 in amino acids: CASSQDRQGAWNEQFF. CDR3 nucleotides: TGCGCCAGCAGCCAAGATAGGCAGGGGGCATGGAATGAGCAGTTCTTC.

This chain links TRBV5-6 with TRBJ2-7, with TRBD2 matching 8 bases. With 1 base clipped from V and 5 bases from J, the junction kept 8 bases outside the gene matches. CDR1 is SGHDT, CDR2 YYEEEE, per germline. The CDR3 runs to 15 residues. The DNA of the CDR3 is TGTGCCAGCAGCTTGCTTGGACTAGCTTTGGACGAGCAGTACTTC. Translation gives CASSLLGLALDEQYF.

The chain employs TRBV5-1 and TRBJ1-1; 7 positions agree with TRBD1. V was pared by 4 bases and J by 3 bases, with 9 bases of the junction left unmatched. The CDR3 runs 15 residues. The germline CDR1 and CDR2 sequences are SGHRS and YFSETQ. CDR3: CASSVGHTGDTEAFF. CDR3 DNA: TGCGCCAGCAGCGTTGGGCATACAGGGGACACTGAAGCTTTCTTT.

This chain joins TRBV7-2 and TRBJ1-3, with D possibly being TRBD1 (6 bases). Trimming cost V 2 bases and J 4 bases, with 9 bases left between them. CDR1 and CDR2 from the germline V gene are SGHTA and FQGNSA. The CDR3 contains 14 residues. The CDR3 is CASSLMGAGNTIYF. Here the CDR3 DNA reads TGTGCCAGCAGCTTAATGGGGGCGGGAAACACCATATATTTT.

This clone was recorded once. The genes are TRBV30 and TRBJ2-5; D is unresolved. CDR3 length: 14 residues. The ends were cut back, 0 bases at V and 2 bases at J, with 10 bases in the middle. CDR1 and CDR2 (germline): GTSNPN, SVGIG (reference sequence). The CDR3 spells CAWSVSVYQETQYF. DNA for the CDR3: TGTGCCTGGAGTGTATCAGTATATCAAGAGACCCAGTACTTC.

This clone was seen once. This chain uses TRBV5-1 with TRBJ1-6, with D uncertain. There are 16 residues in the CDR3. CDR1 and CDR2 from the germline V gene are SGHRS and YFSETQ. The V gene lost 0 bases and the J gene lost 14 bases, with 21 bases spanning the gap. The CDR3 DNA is TGCGCCAGCAGCTTGGTGGTAGCGGCAGGCCCAAGGGCCCTCCACTTT. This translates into CASSLVVAAGPRALHF. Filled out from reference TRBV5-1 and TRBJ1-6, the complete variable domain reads KAGVTQTPRYLIKTRGQQVTLSCSPISGHRSVSWYQQTPGQGLQFLFEYFSETQRNKGNFPGRFSGRQFSNSRSEMNVSTLELGDSALYLCASSLVVAAGPRALHFGNGTRLTVT.

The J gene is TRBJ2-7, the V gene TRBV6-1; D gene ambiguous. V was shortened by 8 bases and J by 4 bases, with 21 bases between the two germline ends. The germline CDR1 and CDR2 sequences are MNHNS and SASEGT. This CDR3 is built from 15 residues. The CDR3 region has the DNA TGTGCCAGCCGATCGAGCTTTTCGAGTTCATACGAGCAGTACTTC. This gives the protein CASRSSFSSSYEQYF.

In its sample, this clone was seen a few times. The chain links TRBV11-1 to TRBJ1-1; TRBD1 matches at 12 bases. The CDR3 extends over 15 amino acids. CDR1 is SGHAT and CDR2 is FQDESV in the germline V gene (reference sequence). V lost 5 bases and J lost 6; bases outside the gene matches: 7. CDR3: CASSPEGQGAPEAFF. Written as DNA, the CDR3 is TGTGCCAGCAGCCCTGAGGGACAGGGGGCCCCTGAAGCTTTCTTT. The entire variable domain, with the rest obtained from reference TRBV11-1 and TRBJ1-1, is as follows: EAEVAQSPRYKITEKSQAVAFWCDPISGHATLYWYRQILGQGPELLVQFQDESVVDDSQLPKDRFSAERLKGVDSTLKIQPAELGDSAMYLCASSPEGQGAPEAFFGQGTRLTVV.

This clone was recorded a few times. This CDR3 is CASTLTSGTQFF. The CDR3 coding sequence is TGTGCCAGCACCTTGACTAGCGGGACGCAGTTCTTC. This chain connects TRBV7-9 to TRBJ2-1, with 11 bases identical to TRBD2. The CDR3 has 12 amino acids. Germline-derived CDR1 and CDR2 are SEHNR and FQNEAQ (reference sequence). With V trimmed by 7 bases and J by 12 bases, 5 bases remained unmatched.

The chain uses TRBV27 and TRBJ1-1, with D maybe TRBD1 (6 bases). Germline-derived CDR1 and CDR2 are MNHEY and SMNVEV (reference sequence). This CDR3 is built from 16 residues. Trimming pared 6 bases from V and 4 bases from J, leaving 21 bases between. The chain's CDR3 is CASRASEGVISTEAFF. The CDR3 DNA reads TGTGCCAGCAGGGCTTCCGAGGGGGTTATCAGCACTGAAGCTTTCTTT.

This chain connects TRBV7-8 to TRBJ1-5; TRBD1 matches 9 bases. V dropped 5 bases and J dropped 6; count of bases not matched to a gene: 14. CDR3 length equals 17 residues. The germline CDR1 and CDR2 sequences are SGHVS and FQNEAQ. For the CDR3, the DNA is TGTGCCAGCAGCCGCTCGGGGGCACAGGGGGCTGGTCAGCCCCAGCATTTT. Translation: CASSRSGAQGAGQPQHF. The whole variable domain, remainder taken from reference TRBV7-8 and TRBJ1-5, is GAGVSQSPRYKVAKRGQDVALRCDPISGHVSLFWYQQALGQGPEFLTYFQNEAQLDKSGLPSDRFFAERPEGSVSTLKIQRTQQEDSAVYLCASSRSGAQGAGQPQHFGDGTRLSIL.

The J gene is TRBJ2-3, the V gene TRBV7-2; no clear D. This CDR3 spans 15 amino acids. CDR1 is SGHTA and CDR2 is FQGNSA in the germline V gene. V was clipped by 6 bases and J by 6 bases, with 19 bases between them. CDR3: CASRLTTTRGDTQYF. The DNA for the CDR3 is TGTGCCAGCAGGTTAACCACCACCCGTGGCGATACGCAGTATTTT.

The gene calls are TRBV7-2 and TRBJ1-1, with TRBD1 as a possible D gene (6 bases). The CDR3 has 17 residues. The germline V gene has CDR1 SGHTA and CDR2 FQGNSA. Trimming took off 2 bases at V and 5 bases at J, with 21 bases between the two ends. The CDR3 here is CASSLRLKGHPGTEAFF. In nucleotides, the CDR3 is TGTGCCAGCAGCTTACGGTTAAAGGGACACCCGGGGACTGAAGCTTTCTTT.